This TCR beta chain stems from a study of CD8 T cells in ankylosing spondylitis. This clonotype was picked up a small number of times. From the 5' RACE reads, TCRdb called clonotypes with MiXCR, one entry per CDR3 protein. The table lists under 250,000 distinct CDR3 sequences, around 32% of them singletons. The CDR3 has 13 residues. Per germline, CDR1 ENHRY and CDR2 SYGVKD. The V gene lost 2 bases and the J gene lost 5 bases, with 6 bases spanning the gap. Material: blood, either unsorted or a sorted T cell fraction (not recorded which). The chain joins TRBV10-3 to TRBJ2-2; no clear D gene. The TCR sequence derives from a male donor with ankylosing spondylitis or in good health (not recorded which). CDR3 DNA: TGTGCCATCAGTGAGGACGGGACCGGGGAGCTGTTTTTT. Amino acid sequence: CAISEDGTGELFF.